This T cell receptor beta chain stems from a study of blood T cell repertoires in COVID-19. TCRdb keeps only in-frame clones here, not all; method: immunoSEQ multiplex PCR. The sample has fewer than 350,000 clones, about 83% seen once; the top ten hold 5.5% to 7%. Germline V gene sequence: CDR1 SGHTA, CDR2 FQGTGA. This CDR3 is built from 14 residues. Trimming removed 0 bases at V and 4 bases at J, with 9 bases between. The receptor's source is a woman aged 40 to 50 who had recovered from COVID-19. Material: PBMCs or T cells enriched from blood (not recorded which). V gene TRBV7-3 combines with J gene TRBJ2-5; D remains unclear. CDR3 nucleotide sequence: TGTGCCAGCAGCTTAACGGCCCACCGAGAGACCCAGTACTTC. Translation: CASSLTAHRETQYF.